Only a few counts were recorded for the clone carrying this T cell receptor beta chain. Its antigen is not identified. This entry is derived from a study of cytomegalovirus exposure and HLA in healthy donors. Study-wide points: According to the study, around 180 TCR beta chains were cytomegalovirus-associated. Later analysis demonstrated an association between a missense DCLRE1C variant and TCR beta V- and J-gene trimming. A later analysis showed that HLA-associated TCR beta chains had undergone more clonal expansion than equally common others. TRBV6-2, TRBV6-3 and some other V segments were unresolvable in 87-base-pair reads.

The germline CDR1 and CDR2 sequences are SGHVS and FQNEAQ. The CDR3 runs 15 residues. J lost 5 bases, V lost 6 bases, and 7 bases had no gene match. Vbeta (60) and Jbeta (13) primers were used in the PCR. Using immunoSEQ multiplex PCR, the repertoire was profiled, and TCRdb retains in-frame clones only, with some absent. This sample has some 150,000 clones, with roughly 72% found just once. This receptor was obtained from a man aged 25-45 years in good health and CMV-seronegative. This rearrangement joins TRBV7-8 to TRBJ2-5, with 12 bases that match TRBD2. What was sequenced was PBMCs. The CDR3 nucleotides are TGTGCCAGCAGTTCTAGCGGGGGGGGGACCGAGACCCAGTACTTC. It is translated as CASSSSGGGTETQYF. Drawing the rest from reference TRBV7-8 and TRBJ2-5, the complete variable domain is GAGVSQSPRYKVAKRGQDVALRCDPISGHVSLFWYQQALGQGPEFLTYFQNEAQLDKSGLPSDRFFAERPEGSVSTLKIQRTQQEDSAVYLCASSSSGGGTETQYFGPGTRLLVL.